The clone carrying this T cell receptor beta chain was counted once. This sample stems from a study of T cell responses to AZD1222 COVID-19 vaccine. Assay used: immunoSEQ multiplex PCR; TCRdb lists only in-frame clones, some missing. Of about 150,000 clones detected, about 88% appear once; the ten largest clones hold around 3%. Specimen: peripheral blood, collected on day 0 of AZD1222 vaccination. This clonotype was obtained from an adult in good health.

The CDR3 loop reads CASSEEASGGYNEQFF. The CDR3 nucleotides read TGTGCCAGCAGTGAGGAGGCTAGCGGGGGGTACAATGAGCAGTTCTTC. The chain couples TRBV6-1 to TRBJ2-1; 11 bases are a match to TRBD2. Germline CDR1 reads MNHNS; CDR2 reads SASEGT. Losses at the gene ends were 3 bases for V and 4 bases for J; bases not matched to a gene: 5. The CDR3 loop spans 16 amino acids.